The entry below gives a single T cell receptor beta chain sequence along with its context. Germline values: CDR1 SGHRS, CDR2 YFSETQ. The CDR3 is 13 amino acids. V shed 2 bases and J shed 7 bases, with 9 bases lying between them. These data belong to a study of cytomegalovirus exposure and HLA in healthy donors. With 60 Vbeta and 13 Jbeta primers, the PCR was carried out. The table came from immunoSEQ multiplex PCR; TCRdb's copy has only in-frame clones and leaves some out. The sample yields about 130,000 clones, 80% seen once. The chain employs TRBV5-1 and TRBJ2-2; perhaps TRBD1 as D (6 bases). The clonotype was recovered from a man aged 40-55 years in good health and CMV-seronegative. The sequencing sample was made of PBMCs. The CDR3 DNA sequence: TGCGCCAGCAGCTTCGCAGGGGTCGGGGAGCTGTTTTTT. Residues: CASSFAGVGELFF.